Shown below are 28 T cell receptor beta chains from a single sample sequenced in a study of T cell responses to AZD1222 COVID-19 vaccine. Here immunoSEQ multiplex PCR was the method, and the copy in TCRdb shows in-frame clones only, minus some. The sample has approximately 100,000 clones; about 88% are singletons. Specimen: peripheral blood, collected on day 0 of AZD1222 vaccination. The source of these receptors is an adult in good health.

For this clone: The missing conserved phenylalanine or tryptophan at the end of this CDR3 makes a read error likely. The gene calls are TRBV7-9 and TRBJ1-6; D is unclear. Trimming took 1 base from V and 7 from J, leaving 8 bases between them. The CDR3 has 14 amino acids. Looked up from germline, CDR1 is SEHNR and CDR2 is FQNEAQ (reference sequence). The CDR3 DNA sequence: TGTGCCAGCAGCTTAGACCTCGGGAATTCACCCCTCCACCTT. The encoded protein is CASSLDLGNSPLHL.

The rearrangement uses TRBV13 and TRBJ1-2, with TRBD1 identical over 7 bases. Trimming cost V 5 bases and J 8 bases; bases outside gene matches: 17. CDR3 length equals 16 residues. Per the germline V gene, CDR1 is PRHDT and CDR2 is FYEKMQ (reference sequence). DNA of the CDR3: TGTGCCAGCAGCCCCCCAGGGGGACAAACGAAGGAGGGCTACACCTTC. Protein product: CASSPPGGQTKEGYTF.

The genes are TRBV30 and TRBJ1-2; unclear D gene. The CDR3 extends over 12 amino acids. The V end lost 2 bases, the J end lost 8 bases, and 12 bases lay between the germline ends. Germline loops: CDR1 GTSNPN, CDR2 SVGIG (reference sequence). The CDR3, as DNA: TGTGCCTGGAGTACTGGCCCCGGAGGCTACACCTTC. Its translation is CAWSTGPGGYTF.

The chain joins TRBV7-9 to TRBJ1-1; D unclear. The V end was cut by 1 base, the J end by 1 base, with 13 bases between. The CDR3 extends over 16 amino acids. Germline V CDR1 and CDR2: SEHNR, FQNEAQ (reference sequence). The CDR3 coding sequence is TGTGCCAGCAGCTTAGGGTATAGCGCCGGGAACACTGAAGCTTTCTTT. Protein: CASSLGYSAGNTEAFF.

The CDR3 here is CASRWGLNEQFF. CDR3 bases: TGTGCCTCTCGGTGGGGGTTGAATGAGCAGTTCTTC. This chain uses TRBV19 with TRBJ2-1; possibly TRBD1 or TRBD2 for D (5 bases each). CDR1 and CDR2 from the germline V gene are LNHDA and SQIVND (reference sequence). CDR3 size: 12 residues. Trimming cost V 11 bases and J 7 bases, with 15 bases left between them. Full variable domain (missing parts from reference TRBV19 and TRBJ2-1): DGGITQSPKYLFRKEGQNVTLSCEQNLNHDAMYWYRQDPGQGLRLIYYSQIVNDFQKGDIAEGYSVSREKKESFPLTVTSAQKNPTAFYLCASRWGLNEQFFGPGTRLTVL.

The rearrangement uses TRBV3-1 (or the pseudogene TRBV3-2) and TRBJ2-5; a possible D gene is TRBD2 (5 bases). Trimming shortened V by 4 bases and J by 4 bases, and 16 bases separated the two germline ends. The CDR3 runs to 15 residues. Germline V gene lookup returns CDR1 LGHDT and CDR2 YNNKEL (reference sequence). The CDR3 region is CASSLLGRGRETQYF. CDR3 in DNA: TGTGCCAGCAGCCTGCTAGGTAGAGGGCGAGAGACCCAGTACTTC.

The J gene is TRBJ1-2, the V gene TRBV15; unclear D gene. The CDR3 extends over 16 amino acids. Germline-derived CDR1 and CDR2 are LNHNV and YYDKDF (reference sequence). V was cut by 0 bases and J by 4 bases, with 15 bases left in between. Here the CDR3 DNA reads TGTGCCACCAGCAGAGAGGTGGCTGTAACCTCCTATGGCTACACCTTC. Translation: CATSREVAVTSYGYTF.

The V call is TRBV3-1 (or the pseudogene TRBV3-2), the J call TRBJ2-1; D uncertain. The germline gives CDR1 LGHDT, CDR2 YNNKEL (reference sequence). The CDR3 contains 16 residues. V shed 1 base and J shed 0 bases, with 10 bases lying between them. The CDR3, as DNA: TGTGCCAGCAGCCAAGCGGGCATGAGCTCCTACAATGAGCAGTTCTTC. Protein sequence: CASSQAGMSSYNEQFF.

V usage is TRBV7-9 and J usage is TRBJ1-1; no reliable D call. The V and J ends lost 5 bases and 3 bases respectively, with 13 bases between them. This CDR3 has 14 amino acids. CDR1 is SEHNR, CDR2 FQNEAQ, per germline (reference sequence). The CDR3 is CASSHRGEDTEAFF. CDR3 sequence (DNA): TGTGCCAGCAGCCACCGGGGAGAGGACACTGAAGCTTTCTTT.

The rearrangement links TRBV2 to TRBJ2-4; D gene unclear. The CDR3 runs 12 residues. Germline V gene lookup returns CDR1 SNHLY and CDR2 FYNNEI. The germline V and J ends were trimmed by 2 bases and 15 bases, with 14 bases remaining between them. In DNA form, the CDR3 reads TGTGCCAGCAGTGAATTGGGGTTAGAATGGTACTTC. As protein: CASSELGLEWYF.

This rearrangement joins TRBV6-5 to TRBJ2-7, with D maybe TRBD1 (6 bases). V shed 6 bases and J shed 0 bases, with 15 bases lying between them. Germline loops: CDR1 MNHEY, CDR2 SVGAGI. The CDR3 contains 15 residues. CDR3 sequence reads: CASRKPGQGSYEQYF. For the CDR3, the DNA is TGTGCCAGCAGGAAGCCGGGACAAGGCTCCTACGAGCAGTACTTC.

The chain couples TRBV10-3 to TRBJ2-1; D possibly corresponds to TRBD1 (6 bases). Germline assignment: CDR1 ENHRY and CDR2 SYGVKD. V lost 6 bases and J lost 7, with 22 bases in between. The CDR3 has 16 residues. The CDR3, as DNA: TGTGCCATCAGGGGGGCGGCCGGATCGATGGGGAATGAGCAGTTCTTC. As protein: CAIRGAAGSMGNEQFF.

V gene TRBV2 combines with J gene TRBJ1-5; D gene uncertain. Germline lookup yields CDR1 SNHLY and CDR2 FYNNEI. The V and J ends lost 4 bases and 5 bases respectively, with 6 bases between them. This CDR3 region has 12 residues. CDR3 loop: CASSGTDQPQHF. For the CDR3, the DNA is TGTGCCAGCAGTGGTACAGATCAGCCCCAGCATTTT.

CDR3 amino acids: CASSQGLRLAGLDTQYF. CDR3 nucleotide sequence: TGCGCCAGCAGCCAAGGACTGAGACTAGCGGGGCTGGATACGCAGTATTTT. V is TRBV4-1 and J is TRBJ2-3, with 11 bases identical to TRBD2. The trim removed 1 base at V and 6 bases at J, leaving 9 bases unmatched. The CDR3 sequence is 17 residues long. CDR1 is MGHRA, CDR2 YSYEKL, per germline.

The chain uses TRBV4-1 and TRBJ2-7, with TRBD1 matching 7 bases. V was pared by 1 base and J by 6 bases, with 15 bases of the junction left unmatched. The germline V gene encodes CDR1 MGHRA and CDR2 YSYEKL. The CDR3 covers 17 residues. This CDR3 is CASSQGRPLDRDAEQYF. DNA for the CDR3: TGCGCCAGCAGCCAAGGCCGTCCCCTAGACAGGGACGCCGAGCAGTACTTC.

This chain uses TRBV19 with TRBJ1-2; 7 bases agree with TRBD1. The germline gives CDR1 LNHDA, CDR2 SQIVND (reference sequence). The CDR3 sequence is 14 residues long. The V gene end was trimmed by 5 bases and the J gene end by 3 bases; junction bases not matched to a gene: 6. The CDR3 protein is CASSGRTGDYGYTF. In nucleotides, the CDR3 is TGTGCCAGTAGTGGAAGAACAGGGGACTATGGCTACACCTTC.

The chain is built from TRBV18 and TRBJ1-2; D unclear. CDR1 is KGHSH and CDR2 is LQKENI in the germline V gene. Trimming took off 3 bases at V and 4 bases at J, with 12 bases between the two ends. CDR3 size: 14 residues. Written as DNA, the CDR3 is TGTGCCAGCTCACCGGACGGATCGTTCTATGGCTACACCTTC. Its protein is CASSPDGSFYGYTF.

This clone occurred once. The chain combines TRBV27 with TRBJ1-5; D gene ambiguous. The V gene lost 3 bases and the J gene lost 0 bases, with 6 bases spanning the gap. This CDR3 contains 14 residues. The germline V gene has CDR1 MNHEY and CDR2 SMNVEV (reference sequence). This chain's CDR3 is CASSFKGSNQPQHF. DNA of the CDR3: TGTGCCAGCAGTTTCAAGGGTAGCAATCAGCCCCAGCATTTT.

V gene TRBV7-9 combines with J gene TRBJ1-2; unclear D gene. The V and J ends lost 1 base and 1 base respectively, with 10 bases between them. This CDR3 contains 15 residues. Germline-derived CDR1 and CDR2 are SEHNR and FQNEAQ (reference sequence). CDR3 sequence reads: CASSLGIYLNYGYTF. The CDR3 region has the DNA TGTGCCAGCAGCTTAGGAATATACCTTAACTATGGCTACACCTTC.

This chain links TRBV16 with TRBJ1-2, with TRBD1 identical over 10 bases. The germline CDR1 and CDR2 sequences are KGHSY and FQNENV. CDR3 length equals 15 residues. Trimming took 1 base from V and 3 from J; bases not matched to a gene: 2. The CDR3 protein is CASSQLGQGYYGYTF. In DNA, the CDR3 is TGTGCCAGCAGCCAATTGGGACAGGGGTACTATGGCTACACCTTC.

This clone appeared a few times. V gene TRBV6-5 combines with J gene TRBJ1-5, with D perhaps matching TRBD1 (6 bases). The CDR3 length is 15 residues. V lost 6 bases to trimming and J lost 0 bases, with 12 bases between them. Germline CDR1 MNHEY, CDR2 SVGAGI. CDR3 bases: TGTGCCAGCAGAAAAGGGGGGTTTAGCAATCAGCCCCAGCATTTT. Translated, it gives CASRKGGFSNQPQHF.

The chain couples TRBV9 to TRBJ2-3; D uncertain. The CDR3 spans 12 residues. The V end was cut by 3 bases, the J end by 6 bases, with 8 bases between. Germline CDR1 is SGDLS and CDR2 is YYNGEE. CDR3 in amino acids: CASSAYLDTQYF. CDR3 in DNA: TGTGCCAGCAGCGCTTACCTGGATACGCAGTATTTT.

The rearrangement links TRBV7-6 to TRBJ2-5, with no clear D. The V and J ends lost 2 bases and 5 bases respectively, with 15 bases between them. The CDR3 loop spans 15 amino acids. Per the germline V gene, CDR1 is SGHVS and CDR2 is FNYEAQ. The CDR3 sequence: CASSLMGNTRETQYF. CDR3 sequence (DNA): TGTGCCAGCAGCTTAATGGGCAACACGAGGGAGACCCAGTACTTC. Combining the CDR3 with reference TRBV7-6 and TRBJ2-5 gives the whole variable domain GAGVSQSPRYKVTKRGQDVALRCDPISGHVSLYWYRQALGQGPEFLTYFNYEAQQDKSGLPNDRFSAERPEGSISTLTIQRTEQRDSAMYRCASSLMGNTRETQYFGPGTRLLVL.

The chain is built from TRBV19 and TRBJ2-2, with 12 bases lining up with TRBD2. The J segment lost 7 bases and the V segment lost 2 bases, leaving 14 bases of the junction unmatched. Per the germline V gene, CDR1 is LNHDA and CDR2 is SQIVND (reference sequence). The CDR3 sequence is 19 residues long. The DNA for the CDR3 is TGTGCCAGTAGTATAATCCCCTGGACTAGCGGGGCATCAATCGGGGAGCTGTTTTTT. Its protein is CASSIIPWTSGASIGELFF. The complete variable domain, with remaining parts taken from reference TRBV19 and TRBJ2-2, reads DGGITQSPKYLFRKEGQNVTLSCEQNLNHDAMYWYRQDPGQGLRLIYYSQIVNDFQKGDIAEGYSVSREKKESFPLTVTSAQKNPTAFYLCASSIIPWTSGASIGELFFGEGSRLTVL.

CDR3 DNA sequence: TGTGCCAGCAGCGAGGACGGGAACACTGAAGCTTTCTTT. Residues: CASSEDGNTEAFF. The rearrangement joins TRBV11-2 to TRBJ1-1, with D unresolved. Trimming removed 5 bases at V and 1 base at J, with 8 bases between. The germline V gene has CDR1 SGHAT and CDR2 FQNNGV. The length of the CDR3 is 13 residues.

This CDR3 reads CASSQHTGTGKQANEKLFF. The CDR3 nucleotides are TGCGCCAGCAGTCAGCATACCGGGACCGGAAAACAGGCTAATGAAAAACTGTTTTTT. V is TRBV23-1 and J is TRBJ1-4; D perhaps matches TRBD1 (5 bases). TRBV23-1 is an ORF; its function is uncertain. Trimming removed 3 bases from V and 3 bases from J, with 23 bases in between. The CDR3 spans 19 residues.

DNA for the CDR3: TGTGCCACCGAAGGGAAGGAGGATTCACCCCTCCACTTT. Protein sequence: CATEGKEDSPLHF. V and J are TRBV7-9 and TRBJ1-6; D call uncertain. CDR1 is SEHNR and CDR2 is FQNEAQ in the germline V gene (reference sequence). This CDR3 spans 13 amino acids. V lost 10 bases, J lost 8 bases, and 15 bases lay in between.

The chain uses TRBV6-6 and TRBJ1-4, with a tentative D call TRBD1 (5 bases). V was cut by 5 bases and J by 10 bases, with 23 bases left in between. Germline V gene lookup returns CDR1 MNHNY and CDR2 SVGAGI (reference sequence). This CDR3 is 16 amino acids long. CDR3 sequence (DNA): TGTGCCAGCAGTAGAACGGGGACCCCAGGTGCCGGAAAACTGTTTTTT. Translated, it gives CASSRTGTPGAGKLFF.